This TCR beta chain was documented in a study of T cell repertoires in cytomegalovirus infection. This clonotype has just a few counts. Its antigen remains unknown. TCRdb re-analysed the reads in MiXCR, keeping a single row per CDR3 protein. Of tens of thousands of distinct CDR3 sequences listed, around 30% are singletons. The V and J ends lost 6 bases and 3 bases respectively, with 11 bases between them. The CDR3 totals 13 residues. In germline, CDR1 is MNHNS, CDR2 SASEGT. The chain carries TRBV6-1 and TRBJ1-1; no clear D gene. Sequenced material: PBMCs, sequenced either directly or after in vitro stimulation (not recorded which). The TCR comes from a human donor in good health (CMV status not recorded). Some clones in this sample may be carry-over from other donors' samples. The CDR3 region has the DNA TGTGCCAGCAGGGCCTCTAGGTACACTGAAGCTTTCTTT. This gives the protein CASRASRYTEAFF.